The following is a T cell receptor (beta chain) sequence with its context. Its cognate antigen is unknown. The CDR3 covers 16 residues. The germline V gene has CDR1 WSHSY and CDR2 SAAADI. V shed 5 bases, J shed 8 bases, and the junction held 11 bases outside the gene matches. This specimen belongs to a study of cytomegalovirus exposure and HLA in healthy donors. Broader study findings: A later analysis found first-cohort TCR clusters tended to co-occur in the 90 to 150 validation repertoires.

Data came from immunoSEQ multiplex PCR; TCRdb stores just in-frame clones and leaves some out. This table has 250,000 to 300,000 clones, 90% appearing once. Sequenced sample: PBMCs. This chain connects TRBV10-2 to TRBJ2-1; 11 bases are shared with TRBD2. This receptor was taken from a woman under 30 in good health and CMV-seronegative. The CDR3 region is CASSTPVAGGPHEQFF. CDR3 nucleotides: TGCGCCAGCAGTACCCCCGTAGCGGGGGGGCCCCATGAGCAGTTCTTC.